This passage covers 5 T cell receptor beta chains from one sample sequenced in a study of cytomegalovirus exposure and HLA in healthy donors. This PCR relied on a set of 60 Vbeta primers and 13 Jbeta primers. The assay was immunoSEQ multiplex PCR, and TCRdb's table has in-frame clones only and misses some. This sample has roughly 200,000 clones, with 75% to 90% found just once. The sequenced sample was PBMCs. These receptors all stem from a man aged 25-45 years in good health and CMV-seronegative.

The V call is TRBV9, the J call TRBJ2-7; 7 bases fit TRBD1. The CDR3 spans 14 residues. Germline-derived CDR1 and CDR2 are SGDLS and YYNGEE. J was trimmed by 3 bases and V by 0 bases; bases with no gene match: 3. The CDR3, as DNA: TGTGCCAGCAGCGTAGGGGACAGCGTCTACGAGCAGTACTTC. This codes for CASSVGDSVYEQYF.

The J gene is TRBJ2-3, the V gene TRBV6-4; 8 bases are shared with TRBD2. The CDR3 length is 16 residues. Germline lookup yields CDR1 MRHNA and CDR2 SNTAGT. Unmatched junction bases numbered 13, after V lost 2 bases and J lost 9 bases. DNA of the CDR3: TGTGCCAGCAGTGACGGGGGGGGACTAGGTGTCAGGACGCAGTATTTT. Its protein is CASSDGGGLGVRTQYF.

The chain joins TRBV28 to TRBJ1-1; no definite D call. In germline, CDR1 is MDHEN, CDR2 SYDVKM. V lost 8 bases and J lost 7, with 14 bases in between. The CDR3 sequence is 12 residues long. The CDR3 DNA is TGTGCCAGCTCCCTCCAGCGGGATGAAGCTTTCTTT. This encodes CASSLQRDEAFF.

This chain connects TRBV2 to TRBJ1-4; D is perhaps TRBD1 (6 bases). Germline CDR1 is SNHLY and CDR2 is FYNNEI. This CDR3 region has 13 residues. The V end lost 4 bases, the J end lost 7 bases, and 10 bases lay between the germline ends. CDR3 region: CASSVDSFEKLFF. The CDR3 DNA follows: TGTGCCAGCAGTGTGGACAGCTTTGAAAAACTGTTTTTT.

With respect to this clone: This CDR3 is also generated by other DNA sequences in the sample. The CDR3 loop is CASSQGSTEAFF. The CDR3 DNA sequence: TGTGCCAGTAGTCAGGGGTCCACTGAAGCTTTCTTT. The chain is built from TRBV19 and TRBJ1-1; maybe TRBD1 (6 bases). V was cut by 5 bases and J by 4 bases, with 8 bases left in between. CDR1 is LNHDA, CDR2 SQIVND, per germline (reference sequence). This CDR3 comprises 12 residues.